A selection of T cell receptor beta chains follows, all from one sample in a study of T cell repertoires in cytomegalovirus infection. TCRdb fed the reads into MiXCR, producing one record per CDR3 protein. The data hold tens of thousands of distinct CDR3 sequences, with roughly 20% observed a single time. The antigens of these receptors remain unknown. Sequenced here: CD8+ T cells from cultured PBMCs, sampled from culture after CMV antigen stimulation. These receptors came from a human donor in good health (CMV status not recorded). Some clones in this sample may be carry-over from other donors' samples. Each CDR3 is given with its conserved first and last residue. Each record gives: J gene, V gene, D gene, clone size, CDR3 DNA, CDR3 protein. The D gene is left open where the match is weak. Not all rows give a size; the values are once, few, many and, for expanded clones, a class.

TRBJ1-2 TRBV12-3/TRBV12-4 NA NA TGTGCCAGCAAAGGCAGAAACTATGGCTACACCTTC CASKGRNYGYTF
TRBJ2-2 TRBV18 NA NA TGTGCCAGCTCAACGTACAGGGAAACCGGGGAGCTGTTTTTT CASSTYRETGELFF
TRBJ1-1 TRBV6-6 NA NA TGTGCCAGCAGTTACTCGAGTGAGGCTTTCTTT CASSYSSEAFF
TRBJ2-3 TRBV7-2 TRBD2 once TGTGCCAGCAGCCCCCAGGCTAGCGGGGGGGCAACAGATACGCAGTATTTT CASSPQASGGATDTQYF
TRBJ2-1 TRBV7-6 NA NA TGTGCCAGCAGCTTAGATCAGGGGTCCAGGAATGAGCAGTTCTTC CASSLDQGSRNEQFF
TRBJ2-1 TRBV20-1 NA NA TGCAGTGCGGCACCCGGGACGTTGAATGAGCAGTTCTTC CSAAPGTLNEQFF
TRBJ2-1 TRBV7-6 TRBD1 NA TGTGCCAGCAGCCTCCGTGGGGACAGGGTTTACAATGAGCAGTTCTTC CASSLRGDRVYNEQFF
TRBJ2-3 TRBV6-2/TRBV6-3 NA few TGTGCCAGCATCCGGGGCCCCTACACAGATACGCAGTATTTT CASIRGPYTDTQYF
TRBJ1-1 TRBV6-1 NA NA TGTGCCAGCAGAATTCTACAGGGAGTGAACACTGAAGCTTTCTTT CASRILQGVNTEAFF
TRBJ1-2 TRBV15 NA NA TGTGCCACCAGCTCTATCCACGACAGACGGTATGGCTACACCTTC CATSSIHDRRYGYTF
TRBJ1-5 TRBV28 NA NA TGTGCCAGCAGTCGTCGGTTGGAAAGCAATCAGCCCCAGCATTTT CASSRRLESNQPQHF
TRBJ1-2 TRBV7-9 NA NA TGTGCCAGCAGCTCCCCGGGCCGAGCCAACTATGGCTACACCTTC CASSSPGRANYGYTF
TRBJ1-6 TRBV5-6 NA few TGTGCCAGCAGCTCCTACAGGGTTGGCGTTCAAAATTCACCCCTCCACTTT CASSSYRVGVQNSPLHF
TRBJ2-1 TRBV7-8 TRBD1 few TGTGCCAGCAGCTTAGGACAGGGGGCGAATGAGCAGTTCTTC CASSLGQGANEQFF
TRBJ2-7 TRBV12-3/TRBV12-4 TRBD1 NA TGTGCCAGCAGTCCCGGGACAGATCCATCCTACGAGCAGTACTTC CASSPGTDPSYEQYF
TRBJ2-7 TRBV7-6 TRBD2 once TGTGCCAGCAGCTTGGGGGGACTAGTGGAATACGAGCAGTACTTC CASSLGGLVEYEQYF
TRBJ1-1 TRBV7-6 NA few TGTGCCAGCAGCCCCCAAAGGTGGACTGAAGCTTTCTTT CASSPQRWTEAFF
TRBJ2-3 TRBV12-3/TRBV12-4 NA few TGTGCCAGCAGTCCGGGACTAGATACGCAGTATTTT CASSPGLDTQYF
TRBJ1-1 TRBV11-2 NA few TGTGCCAGCAGTACCTGGGACACTAACACTGAAGCTTTCTTT CASSTWDTNTEAFF
TRBJ2-7 TRBV20-1 TRBD2 many TGCAGTGCTAGAGATAGCGGGGGGGTTTACGAGCAGTACTTC CSARDSGGVYEQYF
TRBJ1-6 TRBV25-1 NA NA TGTGCCAGCAGTGCGGGGTCTAGCTCCTATAATTCACCCCTCCACTTT CASSAGSSSYNSPLHF
TRBJ2-3 TRBV4-2 NA few TGTGCCAGCAGCCAGGGACTCTCAACCACCACAGATACGCAGTATTTT CASSQGLSTTTDTQYF
TRBJ1-2 TRBV27 TRBD1 few TGTGCCAGCAGTTTACGGGACAGGGGATTGGATGGCTACACCTTC CASSLRDRGLDGYTF
TRBJ1-6 TRBV11-2 NA few TGTGCCAGCAGCTTATTAAGTGGGAGATCCTATAATTCACCCCTCCACTTT CASSLLSGRSYNSPLHF
TRBJ1-5 TRBV27 NA many TGTGCCAGCAGCTTGGGCTCCAATCAGCCCCAGCATTTT CASSLGSNQPQHF
TRBJ1-5 TRBV6-5 NA NA TGTGCCAGTGGGTTGGCCCCGGATCAGCCCCAGCATTTT CASGLAPDQPQHF
TRBJ2-1 TRBV11-3 NA few TGTGCCAGCAGCTCGGGGGTCGGGGGCACCTACAATGAGCAGTTCTTC CASSSGVGGTYNEQFF
TRBJ1-5 TRBV12-3/TRBV12-4 NA NA TGTGCCAGCAGTTTCTCCGATTATGGCAGTCGAGAACAGCCCCAGCATTTT CASSFSDYGSREQPQHF
TRBJ2-7 TRBV7-2 NA NA TGTGCCAGCAGCTTAGCGCGTGGGGTCCACTTCTACGAGCAGTACTTC CASSLARGVHFYEQYF
TRBJ1-1 TRBV6-2/TRBV6-3 NA NA TGTACCACGACCCCGGGACACCCGAACACTGAAGCTTTCTTT CTTTPGHPNTEAFF
TRBJ2-1 TRBV7-2 NA NA TGTGCCAGCAGCTTAAATCGGCGAACCAATGAGCAGTTCTTC CASSLNRRTNEQFF
TRBJ1-1 TRBV7-9 NA few TGTGCCAGCAGCTTAGACGAACATAGGAACACCGAAGCTTTCTTT CASSLDEHRNTEAFF
TRBJ1-3 TRBV27 NA few TGTGCCAGCAGCCGGGGGGCCAAAGGAAACACCATATATTTT CASSRGAKGNTIYF
TRBJ2-1 TRBV4-3 NA few TGCGCCAGCAGCCCGGGGGCGGGGCGGAGCTCCTACAATGAGCAGTTCTTC CASSPGAGRSSYNEQFF
TRBJ2-1 TRBV19 NA NA TGTGCCAGTACCATAGACCCGAGCTCCTACAATGAGCAGTTCTTC CASTIDPSSYNEQFF
TRBJ2-7 TRBV20-1 NA NA TGCAGTGCTAGGTCGGCGGGATGGGGGGCCTACGAGCAGTACTTC CSARSAGWGAYEQYF
TRBJ2-1 TRBV2 NA NA TGTGCCAGCAGTCAGACAGCCGTGGACCATGAGCAGTTCTTC CASSQTAVDHEQFF
TRBJ1-3 TRBV5-6 TRBD1 NA TGTGCCAGCAGCTGGGGGGACAGCTCTGGAAACACCATATATTTT CASSWGDSSGNTIYF
TRBJ1-2 TRBV27 TRBD1 few TGTGCCAGCAGTCCTACCGACCGGGACAGTTATGGCTACACCTTC CASSPTDRDSYGYTF
TRBJ1-4 TRBV4-1 NA few TGCGCCAGCAGCCAAGTAGGCAGGTTTAATGAAAAACTGTTTTTT CASSQVGRFNEKLFF
TRBJ1-2 TRBV7-3 NA NA TGTGCCAGCAGCTCACAAGACTCTAACTATGGCTACACCTTC CASSSQDSNYGYTF
TRBJ2-3 TRBV28 TRBD2 few TGTGCCAGCAGTTTACTTTTAGCGGGGGGGCCGGGCACAGATACGCAGTATTTT CASSLLLAGGPGTDTQYF
TRBJ2-2 TRBV7-6 NA NA TGTGCCAGCAGCGTGGCTTATCGGGAGCTGTTTTTT CASSVAYRELFF
TRBJ1-6 TRBV6-5 NA few TGTGCCAGCAGTTACTCGAGGGTCTCCTATAATTCACCCCTCCACTTT CASSYSRVSYNSPLHF
TRBJ2-2 TRBV27 NA NA TGTGCCAGCAAAAGGGGAGGGGGCCAAACCGGGGAGCTGTTTTTT CASKRGGGQTGELFF